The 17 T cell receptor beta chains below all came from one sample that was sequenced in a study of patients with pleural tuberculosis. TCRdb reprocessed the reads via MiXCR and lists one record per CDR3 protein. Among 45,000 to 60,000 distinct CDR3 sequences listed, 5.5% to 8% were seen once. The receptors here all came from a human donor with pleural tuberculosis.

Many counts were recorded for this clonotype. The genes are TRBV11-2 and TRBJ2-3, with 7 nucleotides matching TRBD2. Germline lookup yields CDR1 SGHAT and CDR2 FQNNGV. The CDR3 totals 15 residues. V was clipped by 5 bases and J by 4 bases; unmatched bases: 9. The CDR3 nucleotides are TGTGCCAGCAGCCCTACTAGCGCCATTGCAGATACGCAGTATTTT. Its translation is CASSPTSAIADTQYF.

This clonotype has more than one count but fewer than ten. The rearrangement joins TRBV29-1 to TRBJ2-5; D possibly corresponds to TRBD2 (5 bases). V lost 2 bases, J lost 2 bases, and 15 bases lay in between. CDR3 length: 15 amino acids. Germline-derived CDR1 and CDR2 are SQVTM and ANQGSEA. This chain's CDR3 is CSVEWNQPGQETQYF. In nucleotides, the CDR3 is TGCAGCGTTGAATGGAATCAACCGGGGCAAGAGACCCAGTACTTC.

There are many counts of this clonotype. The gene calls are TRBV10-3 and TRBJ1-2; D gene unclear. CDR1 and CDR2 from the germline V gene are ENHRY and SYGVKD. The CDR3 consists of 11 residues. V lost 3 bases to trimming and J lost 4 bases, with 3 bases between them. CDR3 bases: TGTGCCATCAGTGATAGCTATGGCTACACCTTC. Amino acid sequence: CAISDSYGYTF.

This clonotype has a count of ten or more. CDR3 sequence reads: CASSFLGEGYNEQFF. Written as DNA, the CDR3 is TGTGCCAGCAGTTTTCTTGGTGAGGGGTACAATGAGCAGTTCTTC. This chain links TRBV28 with TRBJ2-1; D is tentatively TRBD1 or TRBD2 (5 bases each). Trimming removed 3 bases from V and 4 bases from J, with 13 bases in between. Germline assignment: CDR1 MDHEN and CDR2 SYDVKM. The CDR3 contains 15 residues.

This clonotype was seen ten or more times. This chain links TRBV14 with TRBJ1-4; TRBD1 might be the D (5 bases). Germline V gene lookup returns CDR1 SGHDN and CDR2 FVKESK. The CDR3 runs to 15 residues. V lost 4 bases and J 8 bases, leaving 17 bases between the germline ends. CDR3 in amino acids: CASSLERGSGEKLFF. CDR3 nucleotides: TGTGCCAGCAGCCTCGAGCGGGGGAGTGGAGAAAAACTGTTTTTT.

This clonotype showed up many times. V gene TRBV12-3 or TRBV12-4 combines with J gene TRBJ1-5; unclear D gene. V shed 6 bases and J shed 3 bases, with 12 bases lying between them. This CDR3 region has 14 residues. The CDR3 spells CASSPTELNQPQHF. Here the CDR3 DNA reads TGTGCCAGCAGCCCTACAGAGCTCAATCAGCCCCAGCATTTT.

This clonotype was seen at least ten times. The CDR3 protein is CASLDGYEQYF. CDR3 sequence (DNA): TGTGCCAGCCTAGATGGTTACGAGCAGTACTTC. The V gene is TRBV2, the J gene TRBJ2-7; D gene uncertain. CDR3 length: 11 residues. V dropped 8 bases and J dropped 4 bases, with 9 bases sitting between them. Germline V CDR1 and CDR2: SNHLY, FYNNEI. Full variable domain (missing parts from reference TRBV2 and TRBJ2-7): EPEVTQTPSHQVTQMGQEVILRCVPISNHLYFYWYRQILGQKVEFLVSFYNNEISEKSEIFDDQFSVERPDGSNFTLKIRSTKLEDSAMYFCASLDGYEQYFGPGTRLTVT.

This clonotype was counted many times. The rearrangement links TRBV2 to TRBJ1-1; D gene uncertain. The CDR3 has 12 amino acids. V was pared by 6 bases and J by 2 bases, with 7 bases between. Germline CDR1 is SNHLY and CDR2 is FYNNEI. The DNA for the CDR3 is TGTGCCAGCAGATACTCAAACACTGAAGCTTTCTTT. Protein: CASRYSNTEAFF. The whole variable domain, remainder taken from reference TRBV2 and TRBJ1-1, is EPEVTQTPSHQVTQMGQEVILRCVPISNHLYFYWYRQILGQKVEFLVSFYNNEISEKSEIFDDQFSVERPDGSNFTLKIRSTKLEDSAMYFCASRYSNTEAFFGQGTRLTVV.

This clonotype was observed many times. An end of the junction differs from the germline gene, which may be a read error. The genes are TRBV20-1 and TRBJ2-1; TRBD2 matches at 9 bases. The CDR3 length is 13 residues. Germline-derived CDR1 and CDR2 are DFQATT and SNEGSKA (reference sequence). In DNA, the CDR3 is TGCAGTACTAGACTAGCGGTCTACAATGAGCAGTTCTTC. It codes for CSTRLAVYNEQFF.

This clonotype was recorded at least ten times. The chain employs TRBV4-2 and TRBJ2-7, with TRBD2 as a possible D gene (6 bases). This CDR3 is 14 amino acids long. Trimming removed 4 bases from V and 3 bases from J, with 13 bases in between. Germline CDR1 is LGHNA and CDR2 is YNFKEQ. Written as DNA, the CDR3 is TGTGCCAGCAGCCCCTCCGGGAGTAACTACGAGCAGTACTTC. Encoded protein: CASSPSGSNYEQYF.

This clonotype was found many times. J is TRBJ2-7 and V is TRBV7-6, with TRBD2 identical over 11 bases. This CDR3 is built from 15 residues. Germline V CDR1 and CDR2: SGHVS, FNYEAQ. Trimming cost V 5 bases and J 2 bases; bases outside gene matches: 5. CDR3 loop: CASSPTTSGTYEQYF. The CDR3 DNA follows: TGTGCCAGCAGCCCCACGACTAGCGGGACCTACGAGCAGTACTTC. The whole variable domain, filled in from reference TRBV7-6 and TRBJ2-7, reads GAGVSQSPRYKVTKRGQDVALRCDPISGHVSLYWYRQALGQGPEFLTYFNYEAQQDKSGLPNDRFSAERPEGSISTLTIQRTEQRDSAMYRCASSPTTSGTYEQYFGPGTRLTVT.

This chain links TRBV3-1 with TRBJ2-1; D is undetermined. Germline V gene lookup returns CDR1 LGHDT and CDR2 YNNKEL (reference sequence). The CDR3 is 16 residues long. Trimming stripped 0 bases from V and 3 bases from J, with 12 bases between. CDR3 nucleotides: TGTGCCAGCAGCCAAGAGGCTAGTCTCGGCTACAATGAGCAGTTCTTC. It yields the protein CASSQEASLGYNEQFF.

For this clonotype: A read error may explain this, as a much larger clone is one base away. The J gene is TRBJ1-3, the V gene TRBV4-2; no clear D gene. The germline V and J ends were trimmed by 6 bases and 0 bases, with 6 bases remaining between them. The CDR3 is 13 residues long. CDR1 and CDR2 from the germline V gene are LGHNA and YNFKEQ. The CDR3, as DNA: TGTGCCAGCAGTTGGGACTCTGGAAACACCATATATTTT. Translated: CASSWDSGNTIYF.

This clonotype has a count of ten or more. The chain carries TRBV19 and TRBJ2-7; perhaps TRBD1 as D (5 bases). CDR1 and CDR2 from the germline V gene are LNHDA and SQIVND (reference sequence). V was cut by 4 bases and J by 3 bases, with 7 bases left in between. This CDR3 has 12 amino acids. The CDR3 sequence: CASSSGHYEQYF. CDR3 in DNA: TGTGCCAGTAGTAGTGGACACTACGAGCAGTACTTC.

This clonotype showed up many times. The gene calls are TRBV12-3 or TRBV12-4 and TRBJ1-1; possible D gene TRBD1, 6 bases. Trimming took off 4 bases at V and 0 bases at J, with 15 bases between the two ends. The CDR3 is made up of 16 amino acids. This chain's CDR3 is CASSSTTGTMNTEAFF. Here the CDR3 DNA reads TGTGCCAGCAGTTCGACGACAGGAACAATGAACACTGAAGCTTTCTTT.

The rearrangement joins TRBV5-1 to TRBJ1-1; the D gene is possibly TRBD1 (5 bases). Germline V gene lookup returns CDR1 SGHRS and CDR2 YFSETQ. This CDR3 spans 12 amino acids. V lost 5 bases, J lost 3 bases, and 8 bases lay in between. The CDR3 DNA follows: TGCGCCAGCAGGGTCAGGGACACTGAAGCTTTCTTT. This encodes CASRVRDTEAFF.

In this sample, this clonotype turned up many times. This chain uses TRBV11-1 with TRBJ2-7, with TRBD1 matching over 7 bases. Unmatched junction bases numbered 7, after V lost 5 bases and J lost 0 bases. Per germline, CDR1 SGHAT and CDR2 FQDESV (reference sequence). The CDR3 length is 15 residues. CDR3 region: CASSTGTANSYEQYF. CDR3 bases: TGTGCCAGCAGCACCGGGACAGCCAACTCCTACGAGCAGTACTTC.